This T cell receptor (beta chain) was sequenced for a study of radiotherapy plus CTLA-4 blockade in lung cancer. Study overall: An objective response was seen in approximately 17% of patients, and disease control in about 31%. General study findings and limits: Tumor-derived TCR clones expanded in blood after radiotherapy plus ipilimumab.

The CDR3 runs to 11 residues. The V end was cut by 0 bases, the J end by 2 bases, with 2 bases between. Germline values: CDR1 GTSNPN, CDR2 SVGIG (reference sequence). In the case of this clone: Antigen specificity is unknown.

Measured with immunoSEQ multiplex PCR; TCRdb has only the in-frame clones, and not every one. The sample has under 90,000 clones, about two thirds seen once. The source of this sequence is a human donor with non-small cell lung cancer that progressed on radiotherapy plus ipilimumab. Sequencing was performed on peripheral blood, taken from a patient treated with radiotherapy plus ipilimumab. The rearrangement joins TRBV30 to TRBJ2-7; D gene uncertain. CDR3: CAWSVAYEQYF. The CDR3 coding sequence is TGTGCCTGGAGTGTTGCCTACGAGCAGTACTTC. The entire variable domain, with the rest obtained from reference TRBV30 and TRBJ2-7, is as follows: SQTIHQWPATLVQPVGSPLSLECTVEGTSNPNLYWYRQAAGRGLQLLFYSVGIGQISSEVPQNLSASRPQDRQFILSSKKLLLSDSGFYLCAWSVAYEQYFGPGTRLTVT.